The present TCR beta chain was sequenced within a study of blood T cells in healthy people across ages. V lost 2 bases to trimming and J lost 1 base, with 7 bases between them. The CDR3 is made up of 15 amino acids. Germline loops: CDR1 SGHDT, CDR2 YYEEEE. Alongside a J-beta primer mix, a sample-barcoded 5' primer served in a second PCR lasting about 7 to 12 cycles. In TCRdb, the 5' RACE reads were re-called with MiXCR into one record per CDR3 protein. The table includes over 1.5 million distinct CDR3 sequences, around 48% detected once. This clonotype originated in a woman aged 40 to 49 in good health. The rearrangement links TRBV5-6 to TRBJ2-6; D not resolved. Sequencing was done on a sample of blood. This CDR3 reads CASSFQQSGANVLTF. The CDR3 bases are TGTGCCAGCAGCTTTCAGCAGTCTGGGGCCAACGTCCTGACTTTC.